A single sample is the source of the 8 T cell receptor beta chains below, sequenced in a study of response to subunit inactivated influenza vaccine. Using its own MiXCR run on the RT-PCR reads, TCRdb lists one record per CDR3 protein. The table lists about 500,000 distinct CDR3 sequences, approximately 17% of them singletons, with around 3% in the top ten. This material consisted of CD4+ T cells sorted from PBMCs, taken less than 25 months after vaccination. These TCRs come from a man aged 50-75 years who received an inactivated influenza vaccine.

The chain employs TRBV15 and TRBJ2-3; the D is unclear. Germline loops: CDR1 LNHNV, CDR2 YYDKDF (reference sequence). The germline V and J ends were trimmed by 5 bases and 0 bases, with 12 bases remaining between them. The CDR3 loop spans 15 amino acids. The CDR3, as DNA: TGTGCCACCAGCCTTTTACAAACTAGCACAGATACGCAGTATTTT. This codes for CATSLLQTSTDTQYF.

V usage is TRBV20-1 and J usage is TRBJ2-7, with TRBD1 matching 7 bases. V was pared by 4 bases and J by 4 bases, with 10 bases of the junction left unmatched. This CDR3 has 14 residues. CDR1 and CDR2 from the germline V gene are DFQATT and SNEGSKA (reference sequence). The DNA for the CDR3 is TGCAGTGCTATGGAGACAGGGAACCGTTACGAGCAGTACTTC. Encoded protein: CSAMETGNRYEQYF.

This clonotype was seen ten or more times. This chain connects TRBV29-1 to TRBJ2-7; D ambiguous. The CDR3 spans 12 residues. With 4 bases removed from V and 0 bases from J, the gap between germline ends came to 7 bases. Germline V gene sequence: CDR1 SQVTM, CDR2 ANQGSEA. CDR3 sequence reads: CSVAVSSYEQYF. For the CDR3, the DNA is TGCAGCGTTGCAGTGAGCTCCTACGAGCAGTACTTC.

The CDR3 coding sequence is TGTGCCACCAGCAGAAGAGTAGAGACCCAGTACTTC. As protein: CATSRRVETQYF. The rearrangement joins TRBV15 to TRBJ2-5; no clear D gene. V lost 2 bases, J lost 4 bases, and 5 bases lay in between. Germline lookup yields CDR1 LNHNV and CDR2 YYDKDF (reference sequence). There are 12 residues in the CDR3.

Here the CDR3 reads CASSQDRGASGVGEQFF. For the CDR3, the DNA is TGCGCCAGCAGCCAAGATCGGGGTGCTAGCGGGGTAGGTGAGCAGTTCTTC. The chain recombines TRBV4-1 with TRBJ2-1; 9 bases align to TRBD2. Germline CDR1 and CDR2: MGHRA and YSYEKL. CDR3 length: 17 amino acids. V trimming: 0 bases; J trimming: 9 bases; junction bases outside the gene matches: 12.

This clonotype was found a few times. The CDR3 reads CASSLEGTVPSYEQYF. For the CDR3, the DNA is TGTGCCAGCAGCTTAGAGGGGACAGTGCCCTCCTACGAGCAGTACTTC. The rearrangement joins TRBV5-5 to TRBJ2-7; 7 bases are shared with TRBD1. The germline V gene encodes CDR1 SGHKS and CDR2 YYEKEE (reference sequence). There are 16 residues in the CDR3. Trimming took 2 bases from V and 0 from J; bases not matched to a gene: 8.

The chain links TRBV2 to TRBJ1-5; no clear D gene. Looked up from germline, CDR1 is SNHLY and CDR2 is FYNNEI. The V end lost 7 bases, the J end lost 4 bases, and 11 bases lay between the germline ends. This CDR3 spans 13 amino acids. The CDR3: CASKGNRNQPQHF. CDR3 DNA: TGTGCCAGCAAAGGGAATCGGAATCAGCCCCAGCATTTT. The full variable domain, with the rest looked up from reference TRBV2 and TRBJ1-5, is EPEVTQTPSHQVTQMGQEVILRCVPISNHLYFYWYRQILGQKVEFLVSFYNNEISEKSEIFDDQFSVERPDGSNFTLKIRSTKLEDSAMYFCASKGNRNQPQHFGDGTRLSIL.

The rearrangement joins TRBV6-1 to TRBJ2-1; 8 bases line up with TRBD1. Germline CDR1 MNHNS, CDR2 SASEGT. Trimming at V came to 3 bases and at J to 4 bases, leaving 5 bases not matched to a gene. CDR3 size: 15 residues. This CDR3 is CASSDPGQEYNEQFF. In nucleotides, the CDR3 is TGTGCCAGCAGTGACCCGGGACAGGAGTACAATGAGCAGTTCTTC.